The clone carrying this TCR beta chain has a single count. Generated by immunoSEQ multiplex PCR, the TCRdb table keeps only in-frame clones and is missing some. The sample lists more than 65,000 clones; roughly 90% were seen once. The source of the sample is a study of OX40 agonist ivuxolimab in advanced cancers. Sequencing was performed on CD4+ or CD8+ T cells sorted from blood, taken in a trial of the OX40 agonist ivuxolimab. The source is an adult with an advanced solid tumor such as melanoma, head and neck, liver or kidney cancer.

CDR3: CASSSGGAVAFF. CDR3 sequence (DNA): TGTGCCAGCAGCTCAGGGGGCGCGGTGGCTTTCTTT. The chain combines TRBV7-6 with TRBJ1-1; 8 bases are shared with TRBD1. CDR1 is SGHVS, CDR2 FNYEAQ, per germline. The V segment lost 4 bases and the J segment 11 bases; nucleotides outside the gene matches: 6. CDR3 size: 12 residues.